The 27 T cell receptor beta chains reported below all come from one sample, sequenced in a study of blood T cell repertoires in COVID-19. The method was immunoSEQ multiplex PCR; TCRdb's version includes in-frame clones alone and lacks a portion of them. The sample contains 450,000 or so clones, around 90% of which appear only once. Sequenced: peripheral blood. All receptors come from a man between 18 and 35 years old with COVID-19, enrolled during active disease.

The rearrangement links TRBV5-1 to TRBJ1-2; D is uncertain. The CDR3 covers 15 residues. The germline CDR1 and CDR2 sequences are SGHRS and YFSETQ. Trimming took off 4 bases at V and 2 bases at J, with 15 bases between the two ends. CDR3 DNA: TGCGCCAGCAGCCGGGTCGGCGACGGGAACTATGGCTACACCTTC. It specifies CASSRVGDGNYGYTF.

This clone was picked up a small number of times. V and J are TRBV7-9 and TRBJ1-2; D remains ambiguous. The CDR3 spans 13 residues. Germline V lookup: CDR1 SEHNR, CDR2 FQNEAQ (reference sequence). V shed 2 bases and J shed 7 bases, with 11 bases lying between them. The CDR3 DNA follows: TGTGCCAGCAGCTTAACGGGCGGACTTGGCTACACCTTC. Translated: CASSLTGGLGYTF.

This clone showed up just once. The chain recombines TRBV3-1 (or the pseudogene TRBV3-2) with TRBJ2-1, with D possibly TRBD1 on 5 matching bases. Looked up from germline, CDR1 is LGHDT and CDR2 is YNNKEL (reference sequence). The V and J ends lost 0 bases and 4 bases respectively, with 10 bases between them. CDR3 size: 15 residues. CDR3 DNA sequence: TGTGCCAGCAGCCAAGACAGGGCGACGTACAATGAGCAGTTCTTC. This translates into CASSQDRATYNEQFF.

V is TRBV7-6 and J is TRBJ2-7; 11 bases agree with TRBD2. The CDR3 loop spans 15 amino acids. The germline CDR1 and CDR2 sequences are SGHVS and FNYEAQ. With 6 bases clipped from V and 2 bases from J, the junction kept 6 bases outside the gene matches. The CDR3 DNA reads as TGTGCCAGCAGTCCAGAGACTAGCGGGACCTACGAGCAGTACTTC. This translates into CASSPETSGTYEQYF.

This clone was observed a single time. The rearrangement joins TRBV6-5 to TRBJ2-1, with TRBD1 identical over 7 bases. Germline assignment: CDR1 MNHEY and CDR2 SVGAGI. The length of the CDR3 is 15 residues. Trimming cost V 2 bases and J 7 bases; bases outside gene matches: 8. The CDR3, as DNA: TGTGCCAGCAGTTACGTGGCAGGGGGTCGGAATGAGCAGTTCTTC. This codes for CASSYVAGGRNEQFF.

The chain couples TRBV2 to TRBJ2-3; TRBD2 agrees at 14 bases. Germline lookup yields CDR1 SNHLY and CDR2 FYNNEI. V shed 3 bases and J 5 bases; nucleotides not matched to a gene: 4. The CDR3 runs 16 residues. CDR3 coding DNA: TGTGCCAGCAGTGAGGGACTAGCGGGAGCGGGAGATACGCAGTATTTT. It codes for CASSEGLAGAGDTQYF. Complete variable domain (other parts from reference TRBV2 and TRBJ2-3): EPEVTQTPSHQVTQMGQEVILRCVPISNHLYFYWYRQILGQKVEFLVSFYNNEISEKSEIFDDQFSVERPDGSNFTLKIRSTKLEDSAMYFCASSEGLAGAGDTQYFGPGTRLTVL.

The rearrangement joins TRBV9 to TRBJ2-1; 9 bases fit TRBD2. This CDR3 region has 16 residues. CDR1 and CDR2 (germline): SGDLS, YYNGEE. The V and J ends lost 2 bases and 6 bases, in that order; junction bases with no gene match: 9. CDR3 nucleotides: TGTGCCAGCAGCGTCCGCCGGCGGGAGGGCCTCAATGAGCAGTTCTTC. Protein sequence: CASSVRRREGLNEQFF.

This rearrangement joins TRBV28 to TRBJ1-6; D unresolved. The germline CDR1 and CDR2 sequences are MDHEN and SYDVKM. The CDR3 covers 13 residues. V gave up 5 bases and J gave up 10 bases, with 12 bases separating them. CDR3: CASSTRVSSPLHF. The CDR3 DNA follows: TGTGCCAGCAGTACCCGGGTTTCCTCACCCCTCCACTTT.

V is TRBV27 and J is TRBJ1-2, with D possibly matching TRBD1 (5 bases). The length of the CDR3 is 16 residues. The germline V gene encodes CDR1 MNHEY and CDR2 SMNVEV (reference sequence). V was trimmed by 0 bases and J by 8 bases, leaving 19 bases between them. CDR3 loop: CASSLSIGGTHEGYTF. CDR3 nucleotides: TGTGCCAGCAGTTTATCGATTGGCGGGACCCATGAGGGCTACACCTTC.

This clone was seen a single time. The CDR3: CASSEQETTGELFF. The CDR3 DNA sequence: TGCGCCAGCAGTGAGCAGGAAACCACCGGGGAGCTGTTTTTT. This chain connects TRBV10-1 to TRBJ2-2; D is unresolved. V lost 2 bases and J 4 bases, leaving 8 bases between the germline ends. This CDR3 contains 14 residues. Looked up from germline, CDR1 is WNHNN and CDR2 is SYGVQD (reference sequence).

This chain uses TRBV27 with TRBJ2-1, with 9 positions matching TRBD2. This CDR3 has 16 amino acids. V shed 0 bases, J shed 4 bases, and the junction held 4 bases outside the gene matches. Germline loops: CDR1 MNHEY, CDR2 SMNVEV (reference sequence). CDR3 DNA sequence: TGTGCCAGCAGTTTATCCTCCGCGGGAGGGTACAATGAGCAGTTCTTC. Protein product: CASSLSSAGGYNEQFF.

The rearrangement joins TRBV5-8 to TRBJ2-3, with TRBD2 matching 8 bases. The ends lost 0 bases at V and 4 bases at J; junction bases unmatched: 4. The CDR3 extends over 15 amino acids. CDR1 is SGHTS, CDR2 YDEGEE, per germline. CDR3 in amino acids: CASSLVTGGPDTQYF. As DNA, the CDR3 is TGTGCCAGCAGCTTGGTCACGGGAGGGCCAGATACGCAGTATTTT.

This clone came up once. The V gene is TRBV7-6, the J gene TRBJ1-5, with no clear D. The CDR3 is 13 residues long. The germline V gene has CDR1 SGHVS and CDR2 FNYEAQ. The V end was cut by 1 base, the J end by 6 bases, with 7 bases between. The CDR3 region is CASSLGSGQPQHF. The CDR3 DNA follows: TGTGCCAGCAGCTTAGGTTCGGGTCAGCCCCAGCATTTT.

The chain is built from TRBV29-1 and TRBJ1-1, with D perhaps TRBD1 (6 bases). Trimming stripped 6 bases from V and 6 bases from J, with 23 bases between. This CDR3 is built from 15 residues. Looked up from germline, CDR1 is SQVTM and CDR2 is ANQGSEA. This chain's CDR3 is CSVKGQAQWDAEAFF. The CDR3 DNA sequence: TGCAGCGTGAAGGGACAAGCCCAATGGGACGCTGAAGCTTTCTTT.

The chain recombines TRBV29-1 with TRBJ2-7; maybe TRBD1 (5 bases). Germline CDR1 and CDR2: SQVTM and ANQGSEA. The CDR3 is 13 residues long. The V and J ends lost 4 bases and 3 bases respectively, with 13 bases between them. The CDR3 sequence: CSVGIGHLYEQYF. The CDR3 DNA reads TGCAGCGTTGGGATCGGACACCTCTACGAGCAGTACTTC.

J is TRBJ1-4 and V is TRBV5-4; no clear D gene. Between the trimmed V and J ends, which lost 0 bases and 4 bases, there was a span of 7 bases. In germline, CDR1 is SGHNT, CDR2 YYREEE (reference sequence). The CDR3 totals 14 residues. The DNA for the CDR3 is TGTGCCAGCAGCTTGGGCCAGGTTAATGAAAAACTGTTTTTT. This codes for CASSLGQVNEKLFF.

V and J are TRBV9 and TRBJ1-6; 7 bases match TRBD1. Germline CDR1 and CDR2: SGDLS and YYNGEE. The V segment lost 3 bases and the J segment 4 bases; nucleotides outside the gene matches: 7. The CDR3 is 16 residues long. CDR3 nucleotide sequence: TGTGCCAGCAGCGCCTCCAGGGACAGTTATAATTCACCCCTCCACTTT. Protein sequence: CASSASRDSYNSPLHF.

The chain combines TRBV6-5 with TRBJ2-7; 9 bases are a match to TRBD2. CDR1 and CDR2 (germline): MNHEY, SVGAGI. The trim removed 7 bases at V and 0 bases at J, leaving 4 bases unmatched. This CDR3 region has 14 residues. The CDR3 DNA reads TGTGCCAGCAAACTGACTAGCGGCTCCTACGAGCAGTACTTC. Protein: CASKLTSGSYEQYF.

The V gene is TRBV19, the J gene TRBJ2-7, with 9 bases matching TRBD1. The CDR3 has 15 residues. Looked up from germline, CDR1 is LNHDA and CDR2 is SQIVND (reference sequence). Trimming took 2 bases from V and 1 from J; bases not matched to a gene: 3. The CDR3 is CASSITGGASYEQYF. The CDR3 DNA reads TGTGCCAGTAGTATAACAGGGGGCGCTTCCTACGAGCAGTACTTC.

V and J are TRBV2 and TRBJ1-5, with D possibly TRBD1 on 5 matching bases. CDR1 SNHLY and CDR2 FYNNEI come from the germline V gene. The CDR3 contains 13 residues. Trimming pared 3 bases from V and 4 bases from J, leaving 7 bases between. The DNA for the CDR3 is TGTGCCAGCAGTGAGGGACTTAATCAGCCCCAGCATTTT. It codes for CASSEGLNQPQHF.

The table lists this clone with a few counts. The rearrangement links TRBV5-4 to TRBJ1-4; 10 bases line up with TRBD1. V shed 4 bases and J 7 bases; nucleotides not matched to a gene: 7. The V gene's germline CDR1 is SGHNT and CDR2 YYREEE (reference sequence). There are 15 residues in the CDR3. As DNA, the CDR3 is TGTGCCAGCAGCGCGGGGGGGACAGGGGTTGAAAAACTGTTTTTT. Translating it yields CASSAGGTGVEKLFF.

The chain uses TRBV14 and TRBJ2-5; 8 nucleotides match TRBD2. Per germline, CDR1 SGHDN and CDR2 FVKESK. The CDR3 consists of 16 residues. V shed 5 bases, J shed 4 bases, and the junction held 12 bases outside the gene matches. In DNA, the CDR3 is TGTGCCAGCAGCAGAGGAACGGGACTAGTTAGAGAGACCCAGTACTTC. This sequence encodes CASSRGTGLVRETQYF.

The chain is built from TRBV7-9 and TRBJ2-2; D unresolved. Germline CDR1 is SEHNR and CDR2 is FQNEAQ (reference sequence). The CDR3 loop spans 11 amino acids. The V gene lost 7 bases and the J gene lost 8 bases, with 8 bases spanning the gap. CDR3 bases: TGTGCCAGCAACCTCCGGGGGGAGCTGTTTTTT. Translated: CASNLRGELFF.

The chain combines TRBV4-1 with TRBJ2-7; TRBD1 matches at 7 bases. After removal of 1 base from V and 3 bases from J, the junction contained 6 bases not matched to a gene. This CDR3 has 15 amino acids. Germline loops: CDR1 MGHRA, CDR2 YSYEKL. CDR3: CASSQAGTVVYEQYF. Written as DNA, the CDR3 is TGCGCCAGCAGCCAAGCTGGGACAGTAGTCTACGAGCAGTACTTC.

The chain employs TRBV24-1 and TRBJ2-1; D may be TRBD1 (5 bases). Trimming shortened V by 3 bases and J by 8 bases, and 10 bases separated the two germline ends. The CDR3 totals 13 residues. Germline V gene data show CDR1 as KGHDR and CDR2 as SFDVKD. The CDR3 spells CATSDPRVHEQFF. As DNA, the CDR3 is TGTGCCACCAGTGATCCCAGGGTCCATGAGCAGTTCTTC.

This clone appeared once. This chain connects TRBV5-1 to TRBJ1-3; unclear D gene. Germline loops: CDR1 SGHRS, CDR2 YFSETQ. V gave up 1 base and J gave up 0 bases, with 11 bases separating them. This CDR3 contains 16 residues. The CDR3 sequence is CASSLFGGGSGNTIYF. Here the CDR3 DNA reads TGCGCCAGCAGCTTGTTTGGCGGAGGCTCTGGAAACACCATATATTTT.

The chain recombines TRBV6-5 with TRBJ2-5; TRBD1 aligns across 10 bases. Unmatched junction bases numbered 1, after V lost 2 bases and J lost 1 base. Germline CDR1 and CDR2: MNHEY and SVGAGI. The length of the CDR3 is 15 residues. In DNA form, the CDR3 reads TGTGCCAGCAGTTACGACAGGGGGCGCCAAGAGACCCAGTACTTC. It yields the protein CASSYDRGRQETQYF.